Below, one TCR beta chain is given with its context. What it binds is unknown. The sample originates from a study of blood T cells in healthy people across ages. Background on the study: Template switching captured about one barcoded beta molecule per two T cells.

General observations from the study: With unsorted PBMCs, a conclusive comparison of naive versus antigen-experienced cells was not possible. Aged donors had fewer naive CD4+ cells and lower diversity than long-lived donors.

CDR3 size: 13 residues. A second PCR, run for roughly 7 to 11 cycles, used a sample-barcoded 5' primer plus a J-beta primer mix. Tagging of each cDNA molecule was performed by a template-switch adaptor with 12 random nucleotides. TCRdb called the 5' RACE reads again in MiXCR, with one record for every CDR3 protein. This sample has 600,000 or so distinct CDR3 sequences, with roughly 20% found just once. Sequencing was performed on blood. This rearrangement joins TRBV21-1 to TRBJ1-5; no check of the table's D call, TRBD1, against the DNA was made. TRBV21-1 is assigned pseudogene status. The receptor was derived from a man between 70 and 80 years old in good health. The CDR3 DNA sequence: TGTGCCAGACAAGGGACCCGCAATCAGCCCCAGCATTTT. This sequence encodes CARQGTRNQPQHF.